This T cell receptor (beta chain) came from a study of OX40 agonist ivuxolimab in advanced cancers. As for the study in general: People in dose escalation had one of these cancers: hepatocellular carcinoma, melanoma, renal cell or head and neck cancer. Study findings and constraints: Averaging showed that CD8+ T cells had more expanded clones than CD4+ did. Low clonal expansion, among the lowest seen, marked partial responders at 0.1-3.0 mg/kg.

In regard to this clone: The antigen is undetermined.

CDR3 length: 15 residues. Looked up from germline, CDR1 is LNHDA and CDR2 is SQIVND (reference sequence). Between the trimmed V and J ends, which lost 5 bases and 0 bases, there was a span of 12 bases. Blood sampling was done at baseline, cycle 4 day 1, and cycle 7 day 1. Sequencing was performed with immunoSEQ multiplex PCR; in TCRdb, only in-frame clones are kept and a portion is missing. The table includes fewer than 140,000 clones, approximately 90% detected once. The receptor's source is an adult with an advanced solid tumor such as melanoma, head and neck, liver or kidney cancer. The rearrangement joins TRBV19 to TRBJ2-3, with D unresolved. The input for sequencing was CD4+ or CD8+ T cells sorted from blood, taken in a trial of the OX40 agonist ivuxolimab. The CDR3: CASSRGGDSTDTQYF. The CDR3, as DNA: TGTGCCAGTAGTCGCGGCGGAGATAGCACAGATACGCAGTATTTT.